This TCR beta chain was obtained from a study of T cell changes during pregnancy in multiple sclerosis. CDR1 is SGHTA, CDR2 FQGNSA, per germline. The V end was cut by 6 bases, the J end by 4 bases, with 12 bases between. The CDR3 consists of 14 residues. Sequenced by immunoSEQ multiplex PCR; TCRdb stores in-frame clones only, minus some. Here the sample spans around 56,000 clones, approximately 90% being singletons. This TCR came from a female donor in good health, enrolled as a control in a pregnancy study. The rearrangement links TRBV7-2 to TRBJ2-2, with D possibly TRBD1 on 5 matching bases. Sequenced here: peripheral blood, sampled in the first trimester of pregnancy. CDR3 in amino acids: CASRGQPSTGELFF. CDR3 coding DNA: TGTGCCAGCAGGGGGCAGCCAAGCACCGGGGAGCTGTTTTTT.